This is a list of T cell receptor beta chains from one sample in a study of cytomegalovirus exposure and HLA in healthy donors. TCRdb's table, derived via immunoSEQ multiplex PCR, lists solely in-frame clones and lacks some. Among roughly 330,000 clones, roughly 87% were seen once, and the ten largest hold 1.2%. The specimen sequenced was PBMCs. The receptors stem from a woman under 40 in good health and CMV-seropositive. CDR3s include the opening cysteine and the closing phenylalanine or tryptophan. The order of the fields is D gene, V gene, clone size, J gene, CDR3 protein, CDR3 DNA. The D gene is left open where the match is weak. Size is omitted from some rows. Given values are once, few, many or a class for expanded clones.

d_call: NA; v_call: TRBV11-2; clone_size: NA; j_call: TRBJ1-4; cdr3_aa: CASSPWSRGNEKLFF; cdr3_nt: TGTGCCAGCAGCCCCTGGAGCAGGGGTAATGAAAAACTGTTTTTT
d_call: TRBD2; v_call: TRBV5-1; clone_size: few; j_call: TRBJ2-5; cdr3_aa: CASSLGGSGGAIQETQYF; cdr3_nt: TGCGCCAGCAGCTTGGGTGGTAGCGGGGGGGCCATTCAAGAGACCCAGTACTTC
d_call: NA; v_call: TRBV13; clone_size: NA; j_call: TRBJ1-2; cdr3_aa: CASSSGLNYGYTF; cdr3_nt: TGTGCCAGCAGCTCGGGTCTTAACTATGGCTACACCTTC
d_call: TRBD1; v_call: TRBV6-5; clone_size: NA; j_call: TRBJ2-7; cdr3_aa: CASSYGTGTYEQYF; cdr3_nt: TGTGCCAGCAGTTATGGGACAGGGACCTACGAGCAGTACTTC
d_call: NA; v_call: TRBV28; clone_size: NA; j_call: TRBJ2-1; cdr3_aa: CASSLRAGASANEQFF; cdr3_nt: TGTGCCAGCAGCCTAAGGGCAGGGGCTTCCGCCAATGAGCAGTTCTTC
d_call: NA; v_call: TRBV28; clone_size: few; j_call: TRBJ1-4; cdr3_aa: CASSSVANEKLFF; cdr3_nt: TGTGCCAGCAGTTCCGTGGCTAATGAAAAACTGTTTTTT
d_call: NA; v_call: TRBV7-2; clone_size: few; j_call: TRBJ1-2; cdr3_aa: CASSLAGRGGYTF; cdr3_nt: TGTGCCAGCAGCTTAGCTGGGAGGGGAGGCTACACCTTC
d_call: NA; v_call: TRBV27; clone_size: NA; j_call: TRBJ2-1; cdr3_aa: CASSLGQGHPEQFF; cdr3_nt: TGTGCCAGCAGTTTAGGCCAGGGACATCCCGAGCAGTTCTTC
d_call: NA; v_call: TRBV27; clone_size: NA; j_call: TRBJ2-6; cdr3_aa: CASSRYSGANVLTF; cdr3_nt: TGTGCCAGCAGCCGTTACTCTGGGGCCAACGTCCTGACTTTC
d_call: NA; v_call: TRBV7-9; clone_size: NA; j_call: TRBJ1-1; cdr3_aa: CASSPPGTEAFF; cdr3_nt: TGTGCCAGCAGCCCCCCGGGCACTGAAGCTTTCTTT